This is a list of T cell receptor beta chains from one sample in a study of CD8 T cells in Susac syndrome. TCRdb recomputed calls from the immunoSEQ multiplex PCR reads with MiXCR, one row per CDR3 protein. The profile covers roughly 200,000 distinct CDR3 sequences, with roughly 94% appearing a single time and 0.1% taken by the ten largest. Material: CD4+ T cells from PBMCs. These receptors originate from a human donor in good health. The conserved cysteine and the conserved F or W are not part of the CDR3 here. A D gene is named only where the DNA matches it firmly. Some rows have no size entry. The others give once, few or many, or a class for an expanded clone.

v_gene: TRBV30; j_gene: TRBJ2-1; d_gene: NA; abundance: NA; CDR3aa: ASTSRGRMNEQF
v_gene: TRBV15; j_gene: TRBJ1-1; d_gene: NA; abundance: NA; CDR3aa: ATSRVPNTEAF
v_gene: TRBV19; j_gene: TRBJ2-7; d_gene: TRBD1; abundance: NA; CDR3aa: ASRDRGSYEQY
v_gene: TRBV25-1; j_gene: TRBJ2-7; d_gene: TRBD2; abundance: NA; CDR3aa: ATQTSGSYEQY
v_gene: TRBV6-2/TRBV6-3; j_gene: TRBJ2-6; d_gene: NA; abundance: NA; CDR3aa: ASSYSRLAGANVLT
v_gene: TRBV14; j_gene: TRBJ2-3; d_gene: NA; abundance: NA; CDR3aa: ASSNPRWGSSTDTQY
v_gene: TRBV7-2; j_gene: TRBJ1-2; d_gene: NA; abundance: few; CDR3aa: ASSLAAQDLYGYT
v_gene: TRBV30; j_gene: TRBJ1-1; d_gene: NA; abundance: NA; CDR3aa: ASTRFENTEAF
v_gene: TRBV2; j_gene: TRBJ2-5; d_gene: TRBD2; abundance: NA; CDR3aa: ASRALAGTEYQY
v_gene: TRBV9; j_gene: TRBJ2-3; d_gene: TRBD2; abundance: NA; CDR3aa: ASSVDPAGGSTDTQY
v_gene: TRBV6-5; j_gene: TRBJ2-3; d_gene: NA; abundance: NA; CDR3aa: ASSYSSGQLVTQY
v_gene: TRBV2; j_gene: TRBJ2-6; d_gene: NA; abundance: NA; CDR3aa: ASSQEGSGANVLT
v_gene: TRBV27; j_gene: TRBJ1-1; d_gene: NA; abundance: NA; CDR3aa: ASGEGVTLIEAF
v_gene: TRBV7-9; j_gene: TRBJ1-1; d_gene: NA; abundance: NA; CDR3aa: ASSFLTESTEAF
v_gene: TRBV29-1; j_gene: TRBJ2-5; d_gene: NA; abundance: NA; CDR3aa: SVSDGEETQY
v_gene: TRBV20-1; j_gene: TRBJ1-2; d_gene: NA; abundance: NA; CDR3aa: SAHGQGSTLYGYT
v_gene: TRBV20-1; j_gene: TRBJ2-5; d_gene: TRBD1; abundance: NA; CDR3aa: SARQGARTETQY
v_gene: TRBV20-1; j_gene: TRBJ2-4; d_gene: NA; abundance: NA; CDR3aa: SARSGGNIQY
v_gene: TRBV30; j_gene: TRBJ2-1; d_gene: NA; abundance: NA; CDR3aa: AWGGSGDYNEQF
v_gene: TRBV29-1; j_gene: TRBJ2-7; d_gene: NA; abundance: NA; CDR3aa: SAARTETYEQY
v_gene: TRBV20-1; j_gene: TRBJ2-5; d_gene: NA; abundance: once; CDR3aa: SASDPIRETQY
v_gene: TRBV7-9; j_gene: TRBJ1-3; d_gene: NA; abundance: NA; CDR3aa: ASSLGRTVGNTIY
v_gene: TRBV20-1; j_gene: TRBJ2-7; d_gene: TRBD2; abundance: NA; CDR3aa: SARPPLAGGPSEQY
v_gene: TRBV30; j_gene: TRBJ1-1; d_gene: NA; abundance: NA; CDR3aa: AATGNTEAF
v_gene: TRBV30; j_gene: TRBJ2-3; d_gene: NA; abundance: NA; CDR3aa: AAGVSTDTQY
v_gene: TRBV9; j_gene: TRBJ2-7; d_gene: NA; abundance: NA; CDR3aa: ASSPPDRTYEQY
v_gene: TRBV20-1; j_gene: TRBJ2-5; d_gene: NA; abundance: NA; CDR3aa: SARGGVAGRQETQY
v_gene: TRBV20-1; j_gene: TRBJ2-3; d_gene: TRBD2; abundance: NA; CDR3aa: SAIVRETGDTQY
v_gene: TRBV29-1; j_gene: TRBJ2-3; d_gene: NA; abundance: NA; CDR3aa: SVGEDDTQY
v_gene: TRBV9; j_gene: TRBJ2-1; d_gene: NA; abundance: NA; CDR3aa: ASSVVSGPYNEQF
v_gene: TRBV6-2/TRBV6-3; j_gene: TRBJ2-2; d_gene: TRBD2; abundance: NA; CDR3aa: ASSYPRTSANTGELF
v_gene: TRBV7-2; j_gene: TRBJ2-7; d_gene: NA; abundance: NA; CDR3aa: ASSAGRIGGEQY
v_gene: TRBV29-1; j_gene: TRBJ2-7; d_gene: TRBD2; abundance: NA; CDR3aa: SVASGLGSYEQY
v_gene: TRBV12-3/TRBV12-4; j_gene: TRBJ2-2; d_gene: NA; abundance: NA; CDR3aa: ASRPRATVNTGELF
v_gene: TRBV6-5; j_gene: TRBJ2-1; d_gene: TRBD2; abundance: NA; CDR3aa: ASTKSGRDNEQF
v_gene: TRBV20-1; j_gene: TRBJ2-7; d_gene: TRBD2; abundance: NA; CDR3aa: SARDFGGTSQRYEQY
v_gene: TRBV2; j_gene: TRBJ2-5; d_gene: NA; abundance: NA; CDR3aa: ASSEALIGETQY
v_gene: TRBV24-1; j_gene: TRBJ2-3; d_gene: NA; abundance: NA; CDR3aa: ATGRQDTQY
v_gene: TRBV28; j_gene: TRBJ2-1; d_gene: NA; abundance: NA; CDR3aa: ASSLTGQQF
v_gene: TRBV18; j_gene: TRBJ1-5; d_gene: TRBD1; abundance: NA; CDR3aa: ASSPWDRNSNQPQH
v_gene: TRBV20-1; j_gene: TRBJ2-1; d_gene: TRBD2; abundance: NA; CDR3aa: SARDAAGGYDEQF
v_gene: TRBV21-1; j_gene: TRBJ1-5; d_gene: NA; abundance: NA; CDR3aa: ASRSTGGNQPQH
v_gene: TRBV4-3; j_gene: TRBJ2-1; d_gene: TRBD2; abundance: NA; CDR3aa: ASSQDAGGSYNEQF
v_gene: TRBV3-1; j_gene: TRBJ1-3; d_gene: NA; abundance: NA; CDR3aa: ASSQGGSARGNTIY
v_gene: TRBV5-4; j_gene: TRBJ2-3; d_gene: TRBD2; abundance: NA; CDR3aa: ASSLARRELSDTQY
v_gene: TRBV20-1; j_gene: TRBJ2-2; d_gene: TRBD1; abundance: NA; CDR3aa: SAPGTGGVGELF
v_gene: TRBV7-6; j_gene: TRBJ2-1; d_gene: TRBD1; abundance: NA; CDR3aa: ASSLQGADDNEQF
v_gene: TRBV15; j_gene: TRBJ2-1; d_gene: TRBD1; abundance: NA; CDR3aa: ATSRVDRARDEQF
v_gene: TRBV30; j_gene: TRBJ2-2; d_gene: NA; abundance: NA; CDR3aa: AWSVRLFTGELF
v_gene: TRBV5-1; j_gene: TRBJ2-3; d_gene: TRBD1; abundance: NA; CDR3aa: ASSPRTGRADTQY
v_gene: TRBV23-1; j_gene: TRBJ1-5; d_gene: NA; abundance: once; CDR3aa: ASKEQGVH
v_gene: TRBV18; j_gene: TRBJ2-5; d_gene: NA; abundance: NA; CDR3aa: ASSPPAGDETQY
v_gene: TRBV10-3; j_gene: TRBJ2-1; d_gene: NA; abundance: NA; CDR3aa: AISDSTRFNEQF